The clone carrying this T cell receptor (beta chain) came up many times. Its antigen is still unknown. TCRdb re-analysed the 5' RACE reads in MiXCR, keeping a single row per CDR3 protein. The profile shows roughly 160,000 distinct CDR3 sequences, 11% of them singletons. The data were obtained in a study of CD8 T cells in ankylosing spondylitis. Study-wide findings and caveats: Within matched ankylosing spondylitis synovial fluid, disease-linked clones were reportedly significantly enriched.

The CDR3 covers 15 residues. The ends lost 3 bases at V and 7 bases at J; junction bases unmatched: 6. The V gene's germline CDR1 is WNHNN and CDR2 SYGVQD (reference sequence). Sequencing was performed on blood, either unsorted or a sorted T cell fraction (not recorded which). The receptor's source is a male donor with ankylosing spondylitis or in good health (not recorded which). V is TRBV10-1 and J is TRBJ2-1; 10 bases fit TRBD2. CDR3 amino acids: CASSDRLAGVNEQFF. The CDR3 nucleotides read TGCGCCAGCAGTGACAGGCTAGCGGGAGTAAATGAGCAGTTCTTC.